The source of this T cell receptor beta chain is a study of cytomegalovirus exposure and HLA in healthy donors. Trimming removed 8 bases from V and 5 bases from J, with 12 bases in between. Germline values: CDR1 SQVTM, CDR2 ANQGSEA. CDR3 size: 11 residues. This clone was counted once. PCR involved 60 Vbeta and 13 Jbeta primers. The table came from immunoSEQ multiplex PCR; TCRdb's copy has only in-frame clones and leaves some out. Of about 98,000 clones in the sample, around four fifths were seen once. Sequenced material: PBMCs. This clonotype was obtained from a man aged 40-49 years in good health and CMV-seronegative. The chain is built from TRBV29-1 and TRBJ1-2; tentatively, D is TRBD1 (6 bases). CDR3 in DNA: TGCAGCTCCCTGGACAGTTATGGCTACACCTTC. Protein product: CSSLDSYGYTF.